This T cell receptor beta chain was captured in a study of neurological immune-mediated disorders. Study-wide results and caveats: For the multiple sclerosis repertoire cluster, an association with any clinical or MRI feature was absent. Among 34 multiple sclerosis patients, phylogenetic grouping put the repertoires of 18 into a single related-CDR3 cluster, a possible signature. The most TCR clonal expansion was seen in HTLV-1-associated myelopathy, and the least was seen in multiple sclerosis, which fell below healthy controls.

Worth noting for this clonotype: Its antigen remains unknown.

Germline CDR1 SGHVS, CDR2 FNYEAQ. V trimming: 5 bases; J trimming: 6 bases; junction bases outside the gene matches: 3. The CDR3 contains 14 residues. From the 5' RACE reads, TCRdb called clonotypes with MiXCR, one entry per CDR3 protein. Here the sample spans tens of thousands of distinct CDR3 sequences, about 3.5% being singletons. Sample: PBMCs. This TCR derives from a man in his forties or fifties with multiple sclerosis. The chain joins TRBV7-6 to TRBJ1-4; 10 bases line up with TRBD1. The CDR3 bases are TGTGCCAGCAGCACCGGGACAGGGGATGAAAAACTGTTTTTT. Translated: CASSTGTGDEKLFF.